This T cell receptor (beta chain) stems from a study of T cells in Graves' hyperthyroidism and ophthalmopathy. For the study at large: Peripheral blood collection took place at initial diagnosis, before any treatment.

Using RNA transcripts as the source, TCR beta CDR3 regions were amplified. When the TCR CDR3 underwent first-round RT-PCR, the HTBI primer set was used. TCRdb processed the multiplex PCR reads anew with MiXCR; each CDR3 protein has one entry. The profile covers about 590,000 distinct CDR3 sequences, with 11% to 15% appearing a single time and over 6% taken by the ten largest. V lost 7 bases to trimming and J lost 4 bases, with 16 bases between them. Germline V lookup: CDR1 MNHNS, CDR2 SASEGT. The CDR3 covers 14 residues. Whole-study results and caveats: Researchers found most expanded thyroid clonotypes above 0.001 in blood as well.

This clonotype was recorded at least ten times. The antigen remains undetermined. Enrolled ophthalmopathy patients presented with a Clinical Activity Score of at least 3, a NOSPECS grade of at least 4, and disease duration under 3 months. Not enrolled were patients with uncontrolled infection, other autoimmune disease, pregnancy or lactation. The origin of this receptor is a woman younger than 35 with Graves' ophthalmopathy. The chain is built from TRBV6-1 and TRBJ1-1; tentative D call: TRBD1 (6 bases). The specimen was blood. The CDR3 spells CASNEGVGTTEAFF. Written as DNA, the CDR3 is TGTGCCAGCAACGAGGGGGTAGGGACCACTGAAGCTTTCTTT.